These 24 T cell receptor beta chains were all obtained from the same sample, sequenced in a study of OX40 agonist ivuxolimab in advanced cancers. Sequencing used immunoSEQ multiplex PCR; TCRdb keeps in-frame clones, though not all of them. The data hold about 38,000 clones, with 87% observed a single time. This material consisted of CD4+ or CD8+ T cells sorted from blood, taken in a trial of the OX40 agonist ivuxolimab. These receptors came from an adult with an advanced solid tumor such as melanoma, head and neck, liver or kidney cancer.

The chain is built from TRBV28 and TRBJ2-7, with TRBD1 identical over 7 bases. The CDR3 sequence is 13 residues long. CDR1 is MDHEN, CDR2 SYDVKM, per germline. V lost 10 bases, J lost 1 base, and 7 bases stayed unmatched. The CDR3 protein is CATSPTGSYEQYF. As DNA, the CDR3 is TGTGCCACCTCCCCGACAGGGTCCTACGAGCAGTACTTC.

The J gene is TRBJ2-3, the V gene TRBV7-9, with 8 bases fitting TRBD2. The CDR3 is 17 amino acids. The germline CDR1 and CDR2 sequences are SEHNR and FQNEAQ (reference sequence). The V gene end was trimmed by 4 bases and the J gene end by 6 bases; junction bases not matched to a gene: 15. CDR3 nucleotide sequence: TGTGCCAGCAGCTCGTACTTCGGGACTAGTAAGGAGGATACGCAGTATTTT. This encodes CASSSYFGTSKEDTQYF.

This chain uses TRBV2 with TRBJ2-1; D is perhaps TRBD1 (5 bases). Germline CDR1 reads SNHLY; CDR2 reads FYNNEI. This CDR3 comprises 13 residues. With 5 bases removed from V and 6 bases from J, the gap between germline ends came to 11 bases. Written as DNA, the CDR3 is TGTGCCAGCAGTATCAACAGGCTCAATGAGCAGTTCTTC. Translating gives CASSINRLNEQFF.

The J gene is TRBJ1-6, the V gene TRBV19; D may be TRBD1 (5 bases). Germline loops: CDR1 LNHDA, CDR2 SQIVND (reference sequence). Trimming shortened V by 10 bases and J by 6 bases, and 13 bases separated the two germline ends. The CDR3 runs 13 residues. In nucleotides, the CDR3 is TGTGCCACCCGATGGGGCAGTAATTCACCCCTCCACTTT. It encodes CATRWGSNSPLHF.

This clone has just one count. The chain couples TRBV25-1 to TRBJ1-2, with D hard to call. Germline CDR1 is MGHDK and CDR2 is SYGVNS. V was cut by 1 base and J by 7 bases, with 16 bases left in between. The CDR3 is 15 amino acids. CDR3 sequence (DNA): TGTGCCAGCAGTGAATTCGAGACGGCCTATGGTGGCTACACCTTC. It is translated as CASSEFETAYGGYTF.

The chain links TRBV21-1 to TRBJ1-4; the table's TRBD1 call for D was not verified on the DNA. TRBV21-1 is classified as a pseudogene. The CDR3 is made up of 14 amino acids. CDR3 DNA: TGTGTCAGCCCAAGGTGGGGGCGTGGTGAAAAACTGTTTTTT. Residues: CVSPRWGRGEKLFF.

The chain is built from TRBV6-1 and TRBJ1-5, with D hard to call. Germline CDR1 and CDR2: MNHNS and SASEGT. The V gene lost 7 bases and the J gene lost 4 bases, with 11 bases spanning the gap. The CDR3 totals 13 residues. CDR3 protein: CASKEGGNQPQHF. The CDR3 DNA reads TGTGCCAGCAAGGAGGGTGGTAATCAGCCCCAGCATTTT.

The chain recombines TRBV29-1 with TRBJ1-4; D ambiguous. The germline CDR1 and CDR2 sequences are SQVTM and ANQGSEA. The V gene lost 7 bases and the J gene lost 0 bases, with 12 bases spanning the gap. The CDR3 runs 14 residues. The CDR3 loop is CSGVGPATNEKLFF. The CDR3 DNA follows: TGCAGCGGAGTAGGACCGGCAACTAATGAAAAACTGTTTTTT.

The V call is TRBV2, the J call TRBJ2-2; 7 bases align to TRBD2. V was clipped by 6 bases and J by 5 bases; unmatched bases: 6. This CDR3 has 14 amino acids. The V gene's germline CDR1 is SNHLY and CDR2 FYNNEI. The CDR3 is CASSWTRETGELFF. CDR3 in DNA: TGTGCCAGCAGCTGGACTAGAGAGACCGGGGAGCTGTTTTTT.

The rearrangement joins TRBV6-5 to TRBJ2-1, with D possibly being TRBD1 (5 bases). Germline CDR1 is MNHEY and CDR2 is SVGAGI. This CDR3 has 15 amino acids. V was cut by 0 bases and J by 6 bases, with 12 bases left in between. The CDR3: CASSYSAREGNEQFF. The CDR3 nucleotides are TGTGCCAGCAGTTACTCGGCCAGGGAAGGCAATGAGCAGTTCTTC.

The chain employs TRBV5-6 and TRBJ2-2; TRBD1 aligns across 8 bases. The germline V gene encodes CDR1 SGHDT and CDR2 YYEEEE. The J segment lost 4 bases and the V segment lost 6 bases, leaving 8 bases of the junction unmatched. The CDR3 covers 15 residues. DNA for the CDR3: TGTGCCAGCATCCCGACAGGGGACGCCACCGGGGAGCTGTTTTTT. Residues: CASIPTGDATGELFF.

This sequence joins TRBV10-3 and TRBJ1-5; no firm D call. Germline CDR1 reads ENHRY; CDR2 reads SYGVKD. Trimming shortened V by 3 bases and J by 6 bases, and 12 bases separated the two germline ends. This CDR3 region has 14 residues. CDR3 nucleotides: TGTGCCATCAGTGACCTCGAAGGTTCTCAGCCCCAGCATTTT. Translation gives CAISDLEGSQPQHF.

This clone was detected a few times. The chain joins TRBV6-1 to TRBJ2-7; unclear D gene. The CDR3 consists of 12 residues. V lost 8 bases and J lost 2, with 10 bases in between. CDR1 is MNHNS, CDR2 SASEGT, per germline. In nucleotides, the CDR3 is TGTGCCAGCGCGACGGATACCTACGAGCAGTACTTC. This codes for CASATDTYEQYF.

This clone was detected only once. The CDR3 DNA follows: TGTGCCAGCAGTTTCCAGCGGGGGCTCCCAGGGGGTAATGAGCAGTTCTTC. Protein product: CASSFQRGLPGGNEQFF. The chain carries TRBV28 and TRBJ2-1; weak D call: TRBD2 (8 bases). CDR3 size: 17 residues. Germline values: CDR1 MDHEN, CDR2 SYDVKM. Trimming pared 3 bases from V and 7 bases from J, leaving 22 bases between.

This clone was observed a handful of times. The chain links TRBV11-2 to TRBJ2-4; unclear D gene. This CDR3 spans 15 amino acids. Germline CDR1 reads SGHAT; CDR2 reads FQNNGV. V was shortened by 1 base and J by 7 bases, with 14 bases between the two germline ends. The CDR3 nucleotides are TGTGCCAGCAGCTTAGGTATTCTTGTTGGGAACATTCAGTACTTC. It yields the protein CASSLGILVGNIQYF.

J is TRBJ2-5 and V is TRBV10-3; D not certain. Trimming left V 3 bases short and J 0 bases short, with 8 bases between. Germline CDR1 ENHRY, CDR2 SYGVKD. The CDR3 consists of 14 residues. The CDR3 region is CAISDGGNQETQYF. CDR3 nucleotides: TGTGCCATCAGTGACGGTGGCAACCAAGAGACCCAGTACTTC.

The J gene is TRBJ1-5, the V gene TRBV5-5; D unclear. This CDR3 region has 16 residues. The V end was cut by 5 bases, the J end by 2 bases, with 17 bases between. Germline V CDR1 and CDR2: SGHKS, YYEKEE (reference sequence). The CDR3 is CASSQYLVVGNQPQHF. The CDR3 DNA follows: TGTGCCAGCAGTCAATACCTGGTGGTTGGCAATCAGCCCCAGCATTTT.

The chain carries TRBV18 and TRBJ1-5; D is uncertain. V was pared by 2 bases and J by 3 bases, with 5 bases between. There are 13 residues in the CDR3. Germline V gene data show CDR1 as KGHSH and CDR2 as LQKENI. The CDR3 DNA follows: TGTGCCAGCTCACCAGGTACCAATCAGCCCCAGCATTTT. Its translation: CASSPGTNQPQHF.

CDR3 in DNA: TGCGCCAGCAGTGCCGGGACACTGTACGAGCAGTACTTC. Translation gives CASSAGTLYEQYF. The rearrangement links TRBV10-1 to TRBJ2-7; possible D gene TRBD1, 6 bases. Germline CDR1 reads WNHNN; CDR2 reads SYGVQD (reference sequence). The CDR3 covers 13 residues. The germline V and J ends were trimmed by 4 bases and 4 bases, with 11 bases remaining between them.

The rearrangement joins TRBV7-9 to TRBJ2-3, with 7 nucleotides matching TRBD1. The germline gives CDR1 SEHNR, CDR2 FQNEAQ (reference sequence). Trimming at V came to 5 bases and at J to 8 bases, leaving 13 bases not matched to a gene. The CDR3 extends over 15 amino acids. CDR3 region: CASSIETGIGATQYF. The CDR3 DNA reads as TGTGCCAGCAGCATAGAGACAGGGATAGGCGCTACGCAGTATTTT.

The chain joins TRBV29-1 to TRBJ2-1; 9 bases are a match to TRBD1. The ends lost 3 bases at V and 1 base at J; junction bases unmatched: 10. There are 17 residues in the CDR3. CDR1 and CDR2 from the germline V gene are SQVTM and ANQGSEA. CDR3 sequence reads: CSVDGRGTGFSYNEQFF. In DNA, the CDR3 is TGCAGCGTTGATGGTAGGGGGACAGGGTTTTCCTACAATGAGCAGTTCTTC.

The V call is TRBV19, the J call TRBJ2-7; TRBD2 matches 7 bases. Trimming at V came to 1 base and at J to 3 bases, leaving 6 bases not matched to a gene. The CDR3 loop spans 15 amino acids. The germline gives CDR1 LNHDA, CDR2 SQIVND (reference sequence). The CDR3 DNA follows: TGTGCCAGTAGTATAGGCCTCGCGGGGGTCTACGAGCAGTACTTC. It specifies CASSIGLAGVYEQYF.

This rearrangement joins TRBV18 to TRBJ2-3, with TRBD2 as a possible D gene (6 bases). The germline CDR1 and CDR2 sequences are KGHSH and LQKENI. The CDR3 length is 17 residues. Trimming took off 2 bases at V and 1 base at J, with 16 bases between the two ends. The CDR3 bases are TGTGCCAGCTCACCAGATAAGGGACCGGGGGGCACAGATACGCAGTATTTT. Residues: CASSPDKGPGGTDTQYF.

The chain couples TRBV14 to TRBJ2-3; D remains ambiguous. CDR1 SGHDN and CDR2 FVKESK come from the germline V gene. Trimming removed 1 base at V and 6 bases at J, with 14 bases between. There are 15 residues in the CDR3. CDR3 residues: CASSQVETHTDTQYF. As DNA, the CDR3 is TGTGCCAGCAGCCAAGTGGAGACACACACCGATACGCAGTATTTT.